This T cell receptor beta chain came from a study of cytomegalovirus exposure and HLA in healthy donors. PCR used 60 Vbeta primers and 13 Jbeta primers. This table comes from immunoSEQ multiplex PCR, and its TCRdb copy is limited to in-frame clones, with some not included. The sample holds 210,000 or so clones, more than 60% seen once. This clone was counted a single time. Its antigen is undetermined. Whole-study findings and limits: The study put 160 or so TCR beta chains on its list as cytomegalovirus-associated. There were several of the most significant clusters that appeared linked to common viral pathogens in a later analysis. In a later analysis, TCR beta V- and J-gene trimming was associated with a missense DCLRE1C variant.

The sequenced sample consisted of PBMCs. This clonotype originated in a woman in her twenties or thirties in good health and CMV-seropositive.

The CDR3 spells CASSPGTVGEKLFF. In DNA form, the CDR3 reads TGTGCCAGCTCACCAGGGACTGTGGGTGAAAAACTGTTTTTT. V and J are TRBV18 and TRBJ1-4, with D possibly matching TRBD1 (5 bases). The V end lost 2 bases, the J end lost 7 bases, and 11 bases lay between the germline ends. Per the germline V gene, CDR1 is KGHSH and CDR2 is LQKENI. The CDR3 has 14 residues. Full variable domain (remainder filled in from reference TRBV18 and TRBJ1-4): NAGVMQNPRHLVRRRGQEARLRCSPMKGHSHVYWYRQLPEEGLKFMVYLQKENIIDESGMPKERFSAEFPKEGPSILRIQQVVRGDSAAYFCASSPGTVGEKLFFGSGTQLSVL.